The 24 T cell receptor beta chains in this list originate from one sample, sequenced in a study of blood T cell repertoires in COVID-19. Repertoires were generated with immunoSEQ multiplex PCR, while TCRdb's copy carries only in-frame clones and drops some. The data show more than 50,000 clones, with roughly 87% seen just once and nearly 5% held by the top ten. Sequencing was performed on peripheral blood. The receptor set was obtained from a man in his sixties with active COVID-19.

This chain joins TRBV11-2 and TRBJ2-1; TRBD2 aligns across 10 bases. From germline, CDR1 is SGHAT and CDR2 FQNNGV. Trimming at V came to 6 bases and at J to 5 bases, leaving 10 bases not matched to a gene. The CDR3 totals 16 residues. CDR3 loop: CASRITGLALNNEQFF. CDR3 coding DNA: TGTGCCAGCAGGATTACGGGACTAGCGCTCAACAATGAGCAGTTCTTC.

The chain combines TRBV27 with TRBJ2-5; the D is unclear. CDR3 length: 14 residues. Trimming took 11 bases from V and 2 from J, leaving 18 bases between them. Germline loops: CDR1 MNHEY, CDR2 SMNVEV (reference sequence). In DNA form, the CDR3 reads TGTGCCGCCAAGACAAGCTTTGCGCAAGAGACCCAGTACTTC. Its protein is CAAKTSFAQETQYF.

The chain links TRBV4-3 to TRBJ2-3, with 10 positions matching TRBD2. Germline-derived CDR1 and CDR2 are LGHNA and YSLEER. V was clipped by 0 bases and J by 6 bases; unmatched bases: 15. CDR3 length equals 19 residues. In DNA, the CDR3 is TGCGCCAGCAGCCAAGATTTGAGTGGACTAGCGGAAGGGGGGGATACGCAGTATTTT. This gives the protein CASSQDLSGLAEGGDTQYF.

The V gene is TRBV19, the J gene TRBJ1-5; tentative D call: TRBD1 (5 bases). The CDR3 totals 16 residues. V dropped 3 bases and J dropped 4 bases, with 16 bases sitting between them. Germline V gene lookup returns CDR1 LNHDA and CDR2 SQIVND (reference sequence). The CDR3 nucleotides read TGTGCCAGTAGTATTTTGGCGGGGGTAATTAATCAGCCCCAGCATTTT. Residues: CASSILAGVINQPQHF.

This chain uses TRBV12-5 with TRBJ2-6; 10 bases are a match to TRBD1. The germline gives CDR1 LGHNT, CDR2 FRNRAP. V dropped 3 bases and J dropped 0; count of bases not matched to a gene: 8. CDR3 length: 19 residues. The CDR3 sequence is CASGFDRGHTPSGANVLTF. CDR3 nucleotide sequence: TGTGCTAGTGGTTTTGACAGGGGGCATACCCCCTCTGGGGCCAACGTCCTGACTTTC.

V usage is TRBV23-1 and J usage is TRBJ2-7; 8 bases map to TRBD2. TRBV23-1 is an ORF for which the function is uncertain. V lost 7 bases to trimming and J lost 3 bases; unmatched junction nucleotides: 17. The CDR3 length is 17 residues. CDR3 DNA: TGCGCCAGCACCCCCCGGCGGGGGGCTAGCGAGAGCTACGAGCAGTACTTC. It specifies CASTPRRGASESYEQYF.

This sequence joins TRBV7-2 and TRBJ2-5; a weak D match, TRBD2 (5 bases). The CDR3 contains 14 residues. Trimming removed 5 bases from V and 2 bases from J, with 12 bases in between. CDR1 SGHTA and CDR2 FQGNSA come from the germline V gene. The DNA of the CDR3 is TGTGCCAGCAGCCTGGACTGGGGACAAGAGACCCAGTACTTC. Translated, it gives CASSLDWGQETQYF.

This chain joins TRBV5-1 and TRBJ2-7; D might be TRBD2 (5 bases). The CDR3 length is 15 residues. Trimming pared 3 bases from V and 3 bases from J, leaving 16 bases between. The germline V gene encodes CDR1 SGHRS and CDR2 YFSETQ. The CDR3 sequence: CASSWTYGRYYEQYF. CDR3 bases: TGCGCCAGCAGCTGGACTTACGGACGGTACTACGAGCAGTACTTC.

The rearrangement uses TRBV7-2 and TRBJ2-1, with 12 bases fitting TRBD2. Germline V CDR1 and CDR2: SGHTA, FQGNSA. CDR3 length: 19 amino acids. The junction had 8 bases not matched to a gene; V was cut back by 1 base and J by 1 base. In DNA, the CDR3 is TGTGCCAGCAGCTTAGGATTCCTAGCGGGAGGGGGATCCTACAATGAGCAGTTCTTC. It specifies CASSLGFLAGGGSYNEQFF.

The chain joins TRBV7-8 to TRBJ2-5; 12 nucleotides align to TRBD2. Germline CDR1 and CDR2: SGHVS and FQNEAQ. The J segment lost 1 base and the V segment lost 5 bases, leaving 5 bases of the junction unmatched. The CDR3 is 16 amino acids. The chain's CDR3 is CASSILAGGSQETQYF. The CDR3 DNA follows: TGTGCCAGCAGCATCCTAGCGGGAGGGAGCCAAGAGACCCAGTACTTC.

CDR3 nucleotides: TGTGCCTGGAGTGTAGTGACTAGCGGTTACAATGAGCAGTTCTTC. Its protein product is CAWSVVTSGYNEQFF. V usage is TRBV30 and J usage is TRBJ2-1, with 9 bases matching TRBD2. V lost 0 bases to trimming and J lost 4 bases; unmatched junction nucleotides: 4. Germline CDR1 reads GTSNPN; CDR2 reads SVGIG (reference sequence). The CDR3 consists of 15 residues.

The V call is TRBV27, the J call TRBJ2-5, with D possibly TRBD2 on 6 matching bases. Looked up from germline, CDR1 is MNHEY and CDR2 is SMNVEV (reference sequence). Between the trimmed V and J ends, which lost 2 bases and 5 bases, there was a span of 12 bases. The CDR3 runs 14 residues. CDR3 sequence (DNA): TGTGCCAGCAGTTTAGGCGGGACGGGTGAGACCCAGTACTTC. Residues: CASSLGGTGETQYF.

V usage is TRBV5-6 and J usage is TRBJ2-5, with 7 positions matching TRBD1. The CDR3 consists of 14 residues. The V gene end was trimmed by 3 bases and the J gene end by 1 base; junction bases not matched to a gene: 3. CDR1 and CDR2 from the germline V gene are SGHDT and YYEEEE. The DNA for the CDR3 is TGTGCCAGCAGCTCGGGACAGATCCAAGAGACCCAGTACTTC. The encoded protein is CASSSGQIQETQYF.

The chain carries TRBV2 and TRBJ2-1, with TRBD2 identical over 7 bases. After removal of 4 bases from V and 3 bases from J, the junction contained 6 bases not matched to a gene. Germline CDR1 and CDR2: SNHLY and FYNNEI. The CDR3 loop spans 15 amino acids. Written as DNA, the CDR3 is TGTGCCAGCAGTGCGTTAGCGGGCCTCTACAATGAGCAGTTCTTC. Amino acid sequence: CASSALAGLYNEQFF. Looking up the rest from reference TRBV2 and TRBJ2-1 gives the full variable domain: EPEVTQTPSHQVTQMGQEVILRCVPISNHLYFYWYRQILGQKVEFLVSFYNNEISEKSEIFDDQFSVERPDGSNFTLKIRSTKLEDSAMYFCASSALAGLYNEQFFGPGTRLTVL.

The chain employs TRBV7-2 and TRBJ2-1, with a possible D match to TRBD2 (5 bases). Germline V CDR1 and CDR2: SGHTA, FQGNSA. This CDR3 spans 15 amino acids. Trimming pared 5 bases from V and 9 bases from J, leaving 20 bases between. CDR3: CASSTADGNRVEQFF. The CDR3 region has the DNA TGTGCCAGCAGCACAGCGGACGGAAACCGGGTTGAGCAGTTCTTC.

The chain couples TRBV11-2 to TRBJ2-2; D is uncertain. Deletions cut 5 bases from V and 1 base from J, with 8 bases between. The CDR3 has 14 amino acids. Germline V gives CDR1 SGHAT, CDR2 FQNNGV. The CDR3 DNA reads TGTGCCAGCAGCCGACACAAGAACACCGGGGAGCTGTTTTTT. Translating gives CASSRHKNTGELFF.

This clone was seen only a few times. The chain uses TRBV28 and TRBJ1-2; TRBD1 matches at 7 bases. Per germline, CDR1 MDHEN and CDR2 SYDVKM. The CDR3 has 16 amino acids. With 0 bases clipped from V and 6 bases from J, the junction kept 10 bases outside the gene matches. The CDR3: CASSLWGRQGIDGYTF. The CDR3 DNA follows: TGTGCCAGCAGTTTATGGGGGCGACAGGGAATCGATGGCTACACCTTC.

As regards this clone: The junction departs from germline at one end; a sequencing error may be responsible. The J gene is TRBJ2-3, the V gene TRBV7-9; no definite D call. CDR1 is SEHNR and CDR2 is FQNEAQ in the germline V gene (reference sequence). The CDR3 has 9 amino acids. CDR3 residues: CAPGDTQYF. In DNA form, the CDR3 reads TGCGCCCCCGGGGATACGCAGTATTTT.

The DNA of the CDR3 is TGTGCCAGCAGGACCGGACTAGCGGGTAACACCGGGGAGCTGTTTTTT. Translation gives CASRTGLAGNTGELFF. J is TRBJ2-2 and V is TRBV2, with TRBD2 matching over 11 bases. Trimming removed 6 bases from V and 2 bases from J; junction bases left unmatched: 5. This CDR3 contains 16 residues. CDR1 is SNHLY and CDR2 is FYNNEI in the germline V gene. The entire variable domain, with the rest obtained from reference TRBV2 and TRBJ2-2, is as follows: EPEVTQTPSHQVTQMGQEVILRCVPISNHLYFYWYRQILGQKVEFLVSFYNNEISEKSEIFDDQFSVERPDGSNFTLKIRSTKLEDSAMYFCASRTGLAGNTGELFFGEGSRLTVL.

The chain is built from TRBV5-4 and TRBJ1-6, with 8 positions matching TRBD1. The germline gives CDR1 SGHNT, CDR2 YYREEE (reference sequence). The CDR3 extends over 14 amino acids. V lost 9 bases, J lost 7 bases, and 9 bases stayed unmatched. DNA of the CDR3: TGTGCCATGACCGACAGGGGTCTGAATTCACCCCTCCACTTT. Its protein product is CAMTDRGLNSPLHF.

In nucleotides, the CDR3 is TGCGCCAGCAGCTCCGACGGGACAGCAGTCTACGAGCAGTACTTC. This translates into CASSSDGTAVYEQYF. This chain connects TRBV5-1 to TRBJ2-7; TRBD1 matches 7 bases. V shed 3 bases and J 3 bases; nucleotides not matched to a gene: 9. The CDR3 has 15 amino acids. The germline V gene encodes CDR1 SGHRS and CDR2 YFSETQ.

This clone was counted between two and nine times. The CDR3 region is CAWSVQANYGYTF. CDR3 nucleotides: TGTGCCTGGAGTGTTCAGGCTAACTATGGCTACACCTTC. The gene calls are TRBV30 and TRBJ1-2, with D hard to call. The CDR3 extends over 13 amino acids. From germline, CDR1 is GTSNPN and CDR2 SVGIG (reference sequence). Trimming took 0 bases from V and 0 from J, leaving 5 bases between them.

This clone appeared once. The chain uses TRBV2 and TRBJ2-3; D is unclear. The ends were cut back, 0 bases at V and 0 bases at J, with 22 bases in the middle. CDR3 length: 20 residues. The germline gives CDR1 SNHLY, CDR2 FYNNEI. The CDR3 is CASSEAPRWAGRPSTDTQYF. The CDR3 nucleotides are TGTGCCAGCAGTGAAGCGCCCCGTTGGGCAGGAAGGCCGAGCACAGATACGCAGTATTTT. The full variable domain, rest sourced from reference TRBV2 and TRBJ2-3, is EPEVTQTPSHQVTQMGQEVILRCVPISNHLYFYWYRQILGQKVEFLVSFYNNEISEKSEIFDDQFSVERPDGSNFTLKIRSTKLEDSAMYFCASSEAPRWAGRPSTDTQYFGPGTRLTVL.

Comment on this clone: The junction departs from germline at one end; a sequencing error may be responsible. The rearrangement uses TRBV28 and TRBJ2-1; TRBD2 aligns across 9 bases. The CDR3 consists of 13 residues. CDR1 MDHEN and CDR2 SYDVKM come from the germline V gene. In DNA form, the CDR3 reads TGTGCCAGCAGTTTATACAGCCGACTAGCGGCAATCTTC. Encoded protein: CASSLYSRLAAIF.